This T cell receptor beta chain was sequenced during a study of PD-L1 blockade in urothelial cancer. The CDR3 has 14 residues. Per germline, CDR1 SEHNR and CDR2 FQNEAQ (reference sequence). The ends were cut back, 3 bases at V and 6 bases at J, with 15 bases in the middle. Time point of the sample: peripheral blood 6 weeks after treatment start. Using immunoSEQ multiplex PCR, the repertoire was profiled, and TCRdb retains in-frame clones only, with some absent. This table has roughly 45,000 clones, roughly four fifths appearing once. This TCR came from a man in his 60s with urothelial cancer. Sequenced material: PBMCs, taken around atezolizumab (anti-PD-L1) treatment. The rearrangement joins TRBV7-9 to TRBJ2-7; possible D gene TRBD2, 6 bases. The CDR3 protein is CASSLEGGRREQYF. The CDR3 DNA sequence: TGTGCCAGCAGCTTGGAGGGAGGCCGCCGCGAGCAGTACTTC. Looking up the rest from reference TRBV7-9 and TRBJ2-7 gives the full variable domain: DTGVSQNPRHKITKRGQNVTFRCDPISEHNRLYWYRQTLGQGPEFLTYFQNEAQLEKSRLLSDRFSAERPKGSFSTLEIQRTEQGDSAMYLCASSLEGGRREQYFGPGTRLTVT.